The entry below gives a single TCR beta chain sequence along with its context. Its antigen remains unidentified. V was pared by 2 bases and J by 7 bases, with 5 bases between. CDR3 size: 12 residues. Germline-derived CDR1 and CDR2 are KGHSH and LQKENI. Using immunoSEQ multiplex PCR, the repertoire was profiled, and TCRdb retains in-frame clones only, with some absent. The table includes roughly 6,500 clones, 70% to 80% detected once. This specimen belongs to a study of T cell clones after liver transplantation. Study context: Three of eight recipients were HCV-positive; others had non-autoimmune, non-viral indications. Blood was drawn pre-transplant, before withdrawal, and after full or failed withdrawal. Findings and caveats of the study: These preliminary findings come from unstandardized post-transplant sampling times.

Sorting of unstimulated PBMCs yielded separate CD3+CD4+ and CD3+CD8+ fractions. The chain is built from TRBV18 and TRBJ2-2; D remains unclear. This sample comprised CD8+ T cells from blood, obtained 24 months after liver transplant. The sequence was collected from a human patient who received a liver transplant. Some T cells may trace back to the graft donor. The DNA of the CDR3 is TGTGCCAGCTCACCAGATGGCGGGGAGCTGTTTTTT. This gives the protein CASSPDGGELFF.